The clone carrying this T cell receptor (beta chain) was seen just once. The entry originates in a study of blood T cell repertoires in COVID-19. In the authors' workflow: Estimation of nucleated cell counts was performed using reference gene primer amplification. This table comes from immunoSEQ multiplex PCR, and its TCRdb copy is limited to in-frame clones, with some not included. V, J and clone size reflect that table, while D and trimming were determined from the DNA. Among around 100,000 clones listed, around four fifths were seen once. This TCR came from a human donor in a cohort sampled during active COVID-19. Input material: peripheral blood.

The CDR3 is CASSFGSQWDGYTF. For the CDR3, the DNA is TGCGCCAGCAGCTTTGGCTCACAGTGGGATGGCTACACCTTC. The chain combines TRBV5-1 with TRBJ1-2; D not resolved. Germline CDR1 reads SGHRS; CDR2 reads YFSETQ. The V end lost 2 bases, the J end lost 6 bases, and 14 bases lay between the germline ends. CDR3 length equals 14 residues.